The TCR beta chain described here comes from a study of shared clonotypes between healthy human individuals. General study points: Sequencing depth was a factor that was expected to affect clonotype sharing among donors. Around 5.3% of naive CD4 clonotypes were shared across several donors. Sampling covered nothing but blood. Tissue TCR repertoires likely differ from those found in blood. The rarefaction results pointed to incomplete sorted-subset sequencing despite large depth.

Germline assignment: CDR1 SGHRS and CDR2 YFSETQ. The CDR3 extends over 15 amino acids. The V end was cut by 4 bases, the J end by 2 bases, with 13 bases between. This clone was detected many times. The antigen remains unidentified. Using immunoSEQ multiplex PCR, the repertoire was profiled, and TCRdb retains in-frame clones only, with some absent. The table records some 2.1 million clones, roughly 96% of them present only once. The sequence was obtained from a young man in good health. Sequenced sample: naive CD4+ T cells sorted from blood. Subset given: CD45RA+ positively selected. The chain uses TRBV5-1 and TRBJ1-5; no definite D call. The CDR3 loop reads CASSPAGIRNQPQHF. The CDR3 DNA reads TGCGCCAGCAGCCCGGCGGGGATTCGCAATCAGCCCCAGCATTTT.